A single sample gave rise to the 8 T cell receptor beta chains below, sequenced in a study of identical twins. TCRdb ran MiXCR on the 5' RACE reads and lists one entry per CDR3 protein. The sample contains fewer than 900,000 distinct CDR3 sequences, 15% to 20% of which appear only once. These same records also appear under a second study, on T cells expressing NK-cell markers.

Input material: PBMCs. These receptor sequences come from a woman under 30 in good health.

V is TRBV25-1 and J is TRBJ1-2; D possibly corresponds to TRBD1 (5 bases). The V gene lost 0 bases and the J gene lost 4 bases, with 12 bases spanning the gap. This CDR3 region has 15 residues. Germline V CDR1 and CDR2: MGHDK, SYGVNS. The CDR3 sequence: CASSEYQGSGYGYTF. The CDR3 DNA is TGTGCCAGCAGTGAATATCAGGGTTCCGGCTATGGCTACACCTTC.

The CDR3 DNA sequence: TGCAGTGCTAGGGCAGGGTCTTTGTATGGCTACACCTTC. Amino acid sequence: CSARAGSLYGYTF. The chain links TRBV20-1 to TRBJ1-2; D possibly corresponds to TRBD1 (5 bases). CDR1 is DFQATT and CDR2 is SNEGSKA in the germline V gene (reference sequence). With 3 bases removed from V and 5 bases from J, the gap between germline ends came to 13 bases. The CDR3 sequence is 13 residues long.

For the CDR3, the DNA is TGCAGTGCTTCTAGCGGGGCTTCTGGGGCCAACGTCCTGACTTTC. This gives the protein CSASSGASGANVLTF. This chain connects TRBV20-1 to TRBJ2-6, with 9 bases identical to TRBD2. This CDR3 is built from 15 residues. J was trimmed by 1 base and V by 5 bases; bases with no gene match: 3. From germline, CDR1 is DFQATT and CDR2 SNEGSKA (reference sequence).

A few counts support this clonotype. This chain connects TRBV20-1 to TRBJ2-3; no clear D gene. This CDR3 is 11 amino acids long. In germline, CDR1 is DFQATT, CDR2 SNEGSKA (reference sequence). DNA for the CDR3: TGCAGCGCTGCCACCACAGATACGCAGTATTTT. The encoded protein is CSAATTDTQYF.

This clonotype was observed a handful of times. The chain employs TRBV20-1 and TRBJ2-3, with TRBD2 identical over 9 bases. The length of the CDR3 is 15 residues. Germline values: CDR1 DFQATT, CDR2 SNEGSKA (reference sequence). Losses at the gene ends were 3 bases for V and 2 bases for J; bases not matched to a gene: 6. The CDR3: CSASRLAGITDTQYF. The CDR3 DNA sequence: TGCAGTGCTAGCCGTCTAGCGGGGATCACAGATACGCAGTATTTT.

V gene TRBV10-3 combines with J gene TRBJ2-2; the match to TRBD2 covers 8 bases. CDR3 size: 15 residues. Trimming took 6 bases from V and 6 from J; bases not matched to a gene: 9. Looked up from germline, CDR1 is ENHRY and CDR2 is SYGVKD. The CDR3 DNA follows: TGTGCCATCAGGAACACCACTAGCGGCGCCGGGGAGCTGTTTTTT. This codes for CAIRNTTSGAGELFF.

This clonotype has a handful of counts. V usage is TRBV6-1 and J usage is TRBJ2-1; possibly TRBD1 for D (6 bases). Per germline, CDR1 MNHNS and CDR2 SASEGT. CDR3 length: 13 residues. V lost 6 bases and J 13 bases, leaving 19 bases between the germline ends. The CDR3 sequence: CASRLPSNREQFF. The CDR3 DNA follows: TGTGCCAGCAGATTGCCGTCGAACAGGGAACAGTTCTTC.

This clonotype turned up a few times. This chain uses TRBV20-1 with TRBJ2-3; possibly TRBD2 for D (6 bases). The CDR3 is made up of 16 amino acids. Trimming took 4 bases from V and 2 from J, leaving 19 bases between them. Germline assignment: CDR1 DFQATT and CDR2 SNEGSKA (reference sequence). CDR3 bases: TGCAGTGCTATTTCGCGAGTAGCGGACAACACAGATACGCAGTATTTT. This codes for CSAISRVADNTDTQYF.